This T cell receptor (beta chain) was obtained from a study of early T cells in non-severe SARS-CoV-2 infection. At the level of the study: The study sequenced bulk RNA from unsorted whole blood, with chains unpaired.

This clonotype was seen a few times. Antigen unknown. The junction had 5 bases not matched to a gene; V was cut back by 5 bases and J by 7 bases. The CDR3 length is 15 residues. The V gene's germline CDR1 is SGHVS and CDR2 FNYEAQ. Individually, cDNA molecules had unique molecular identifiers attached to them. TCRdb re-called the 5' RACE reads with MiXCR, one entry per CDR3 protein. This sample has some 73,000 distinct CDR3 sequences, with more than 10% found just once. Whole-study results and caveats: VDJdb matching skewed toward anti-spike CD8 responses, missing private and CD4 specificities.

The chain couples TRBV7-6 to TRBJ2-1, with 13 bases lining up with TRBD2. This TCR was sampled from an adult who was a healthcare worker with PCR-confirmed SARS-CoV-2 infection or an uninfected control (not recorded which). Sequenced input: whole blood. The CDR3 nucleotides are TGTGCCAGCAGCGGACTAGCGGGAGCTGATAATGAGCAGTTCTTC. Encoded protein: CASSGLAGADNEQFF.